The source of this TCR beta chain is a study of blood T cell repertoires in COVID-19. Sequencing used immunoSEQ multiplex PCR; TCRdb keeps in-frame clones, though not all of them. Of 240,000 or so clones listed, roughly 90% are singletons. Donors in Cohort 3 counted as recovered after two negative PCRs, clearance, or symptom resolution. V was clipped by 0 bases and J by 1 base, with 7 bases between them. Per the germline V gene, CDR1 is SGHAT and CDR2 is FQNNGV. The CDR3 extends over 15 amino acids. The chain joins TRBV11-2 to TRBJ2-1; D unclear. Input material: PBMCs or T cells enriched from blood (not recorded which). The TCR was taken from a man aged 35-49 years who had recovered from COVID-19. The CDR3 bases are TGTGCCAGCAGCTTAGAGGCTAGTTCCTACAATGAGCAGTTCTTC. It yields the protein CASSLEASSYNEQFF.